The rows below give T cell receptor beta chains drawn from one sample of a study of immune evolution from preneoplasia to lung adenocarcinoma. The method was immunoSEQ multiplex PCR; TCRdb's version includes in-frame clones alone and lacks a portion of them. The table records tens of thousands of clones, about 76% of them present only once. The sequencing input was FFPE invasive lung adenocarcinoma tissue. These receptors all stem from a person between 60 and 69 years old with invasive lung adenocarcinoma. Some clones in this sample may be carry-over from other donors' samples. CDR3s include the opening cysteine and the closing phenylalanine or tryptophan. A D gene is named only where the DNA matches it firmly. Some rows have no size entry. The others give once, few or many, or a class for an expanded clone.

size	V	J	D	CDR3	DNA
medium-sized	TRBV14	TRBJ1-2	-	CASSPTEQYGYTF	TGTGCCAGCAGCCCTACCGAACAGTATGGCTACACCTTC
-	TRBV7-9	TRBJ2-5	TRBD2	CASSSGLVLRETQYF	TGTGCCAGCAGCTCGGGACTAGTCCTACGGGAGACCCAGTACTTC
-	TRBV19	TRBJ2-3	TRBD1	CASSIDLTGVGDTQYF	TGTGCCAGTAGTATAGATCTCACAGGGGTCGGGGATACGCAGTATTTT
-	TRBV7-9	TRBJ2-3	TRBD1	CASSAQGTAADTQYF	TGTGCCAGCAGCGCACAAGGGACAGCAGCAGATACGCAGTATTTT
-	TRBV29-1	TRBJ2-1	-	CSALRPLPTYNEQFF	TGCAGCGCGCTCAGACCACTCCCTACCTACAATGAGCAGTTCTTC
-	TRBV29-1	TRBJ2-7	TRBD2	CSVATMGTSGSNEQYF	TGCAGCGTTGCGACGATGGGGACTAGCGGGAGTAACGAGCAGTACTTC
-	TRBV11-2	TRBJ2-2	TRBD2	CASSRNSGTANTGELFF	TGTGCCAGCAGCAGAAATAGCGGGACCGCGAACACCGGGGAGCTGTTTTTT
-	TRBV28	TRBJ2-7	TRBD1	CASSGDRGLSSGDF	TGTGCCAGCAGCGGGGACAGGGGTCTCTCAAGTGGCGACTTC
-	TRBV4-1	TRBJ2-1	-	CASSQVGNEQFF	TGCGCCAGCAGCCAAGTGGGCAATGAGCAGTTCTTC
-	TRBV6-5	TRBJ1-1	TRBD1	CASSPPGGWAFF	TGTGCCAGCAGCCCCCCAGGGGGCTGGGCTTTCTTT
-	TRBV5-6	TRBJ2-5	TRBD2	CASSRRLAGQETQYF	TGTGCCAGCAGCCGAAGACTAGCGGGACAAGAGACCCAGTACTTC
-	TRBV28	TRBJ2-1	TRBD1	CASSRGGQGYNEQFF	TGTGCCAGCAGCCGCGGGGGACAGGGGTACAATGAGCAGTTCTTC
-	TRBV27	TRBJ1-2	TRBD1	CASSSRQGYGYTF	TGTGCCAGCAGTTCCCGACAGGGGTATGGCTACACCTTC
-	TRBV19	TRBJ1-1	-	CASSRGGGLNTEAFF	TGTGCCAGTAGCCGTGGGGGGGGCTTGAACACTGAAGCTTTCTTT
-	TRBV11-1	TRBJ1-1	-	CASSRDTGTEAFF	TGTGCCAGCAGCCGCGACACGGGTACTGAAGCTTTCTTT
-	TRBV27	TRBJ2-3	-	CASSLFPTDTQYF	TGTGCCAGCAGTTTATTTCCAACAGATACGCAGTATTTT
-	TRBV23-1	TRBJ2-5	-	CASSQETQYF	TGCGCCAGCAGCCAAGAGACCCAGTACTTC
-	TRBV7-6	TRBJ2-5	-	CASSLGRSSGGTQYF	TGTGCCAGCAGCTTAGGGAGGTCCTCCGGAGGGACCCAGTACTTC
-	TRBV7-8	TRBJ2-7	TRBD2	CASRPMTSSEQYF	TGTGCCAGCAGACCGATGACTAGCTCCGAGCAGTACTTC
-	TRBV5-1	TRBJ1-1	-	CASSLERMAANTEAFF	TGCGCCAGCAGCTTGGAGAGGATGGCGGCGAACACTGAAGCTTTCTTT
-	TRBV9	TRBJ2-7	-	CASSVGAAPTHEQYF	TGTGCCAGCAGCGTAGGGGCGGCCCCTACACACGAGCAGTACTTC
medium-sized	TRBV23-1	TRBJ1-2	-	CASSPSILTNGNYGYTF	TGCGCCAGCAGTCCTTCCATCCTGACCAATGGGAACTATGGCTACACCTTC
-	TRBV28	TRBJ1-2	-	CANAPDRRYGYTF	TGTGCCAACGCACCCGACAGAAGATATGGCTACACCTTC
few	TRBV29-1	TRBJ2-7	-	CSVEVPPGDEQYF	TGCAGCGTTGAAGTGCCGCCCGGGGACGAGCAGTACTTC
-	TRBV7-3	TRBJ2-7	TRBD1	CASRLQGQDSYEQYF	TGTGCCAGCAGGTTACAGGGACAGGATTCCTACGAGCAGTACTTC
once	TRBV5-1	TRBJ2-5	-	CASSFSRPWETQYF	TGCGCCAGCAGCTTTTCTCGGCCATGGGAGACCCAGTACTTC
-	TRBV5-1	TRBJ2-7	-	CASRGSSSSYEQYF	TGCGCCAGCAGGGGGTCTTCGAGCTCCTACGAGCAGTACTTC
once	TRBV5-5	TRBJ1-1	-	CASSGLAANTEAFF	TGTGCCAGCAGCGGGTTGGCAGCAAACACTGAAGCTTTCTTT
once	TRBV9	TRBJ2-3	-	CASSGNTGSDTQYF	TGTGCCAGCAGCGGGAATACGGGGTCAGATACGCAGTATTTT
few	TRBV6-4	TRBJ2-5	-	CASSVSPEETQYF	TGTGCCAGCAGTGTGAGCCCTGAGGAGACCCAGTACTTC